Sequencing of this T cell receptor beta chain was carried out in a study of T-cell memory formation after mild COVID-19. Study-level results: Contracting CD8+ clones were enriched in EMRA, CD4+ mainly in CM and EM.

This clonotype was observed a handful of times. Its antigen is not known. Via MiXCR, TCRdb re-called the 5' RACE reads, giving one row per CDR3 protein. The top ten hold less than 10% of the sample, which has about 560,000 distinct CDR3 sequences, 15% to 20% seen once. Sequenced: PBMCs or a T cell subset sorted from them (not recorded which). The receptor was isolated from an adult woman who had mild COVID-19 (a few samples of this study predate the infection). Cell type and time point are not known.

The chain's CDR3 is CASSYRQGGYEQYF. CDR3 nucleotide sequence: TGTGCCAGCAGTTATCGACAGGGCGGCTACGAGCAGTACTTC. The gene calls are TRBV27 and TRBJ2-7, with 7 bases fitting TRBD1. V lost 4 bases and J lost 3; bases outside the gene matches: 6. The germline gives CDR1 MNHEY, CDR2 SMNVEV (reference sequence). This CDR3 has 14 residues.